Following are 11 T cell receptor beta chains from one sample sequenced in a study of T and B cells in COVID-19 patients. TRB was amplified from about 250-500 ng of blood genomic DNA. Multiplex PCR with BIOMED2 TRB-A/B primer pools amplified TRB rearrangements. Using its own MiXCR run on the multiplex PCR reads, TCRdb lists one record per CDR3 protein. The sample lists roughly 8,100 distinct CDR3 sequences, approximately 30% occurring once. The source material was blood. These receptor sequences come from a human donor with active COVID-19.

By proportion, this clonotype is medium-sized. This sequence joins TRBV19 and TRBJ1-2; perhaps TRBD1 as D (5 bases). There are 13 residues in the CDR3. The germline gives CDR1 LNHDA, CDR2 SQIVND (reference sequence). The germline V and J ends were trimmed by 3 bases and 8 bases, with 13 bases remaining between them. CDR3 bases: TGTGCCAGTAGTATCACCCAGGGCTCGGGCTACACCTTC. It encodes CASSITQGSGYTF.

By share, this clonotype ranks as medium-sized (0.01 to 0.1%). The CDR3 DNA is TGTGCCAGTAGTCCTTTGAAAGGACAGGCCCGGGGCACCGGGGAGCTGTTTTTT. Translation: CASSPLKGQARGTGELFF. The rearrangement links TRBV19 to TRBJ2-2; 7 nucleotides agree with TRBD1. CDR1 and CDR2 (germline): LNHDA, SQIVND (reference sequence). The ends lost 5 bases at V and 4 bases at J; junction bases unmatched: 16. The length of the CDR3 is 18 residues.

To note about this clonotype: Since a much larger clone is just one base distant, this may be a read error. The gene calls are TRBV12-3 or TRBV12-4 and TRBJ2-1, with TRBD2 identical over 7 bases. The CDR3 sequence is 11 residues long. The CDR3 nucleotides read TGTGTCAGTGAGCGGGGTAATGAGCAGTTCTTC. It encodes CVSERGNEQFF.

This rearrangement joins TRBV11-2 to TRBJ2-3; the match to TRBD2 covers 13 bases. Germline V gene data show CDR1 as SGHAT and CDR2 as FQNNGV. The CDR3 extends over 16 amino acids. Trimming at V came to 5 bases and at J to 1 base, leaving 3 bases not matched to a gene. The CDR3 nucleotides are TGTGCCAGCAGCCGAGGACTAGCGGGGGGCACAGATACGCAGTATTTT. It specifies CASSRGLAGGTDTQYF.

Within the sample, this clonotype is medium-sized. CDR3 DNA sequence: TGTGCCAGCAGCGTCGGACAGGGAACCTACGAGCAGTACGTC. Translating it yields CASSVGQGTYEQYV. The J gene is TRBJ2-7, the V gene TRBV6-2 or TRBV6-3; 8 positions match TRBD1. From germline, CDR1 is MNHEY and CDR2 SVGEGT. J lost 2 bases, V lost 6 bases, and 6 bases had no gene match. This CDR3 contains 14 residues.

This clonotype is labeled as medium-sized. The chain recombines TRBV19 with TRBJ2-2; the match to TRBD1 covers 10 bases. V was pared by 5 bases and J by 4 bases, with 7 bases of the junction left unmatched. Germline CDR1 and CDR2: LNHDA and SQIVND (reference sequence). This CDR3 region has 16 residues. CDR3 DNA: TGTGCCAGTAGTGGGCCCGGGACAGGGGCCACCGGGGAGCTGTTTTTT. Protein: CASSGPGTGATGELFF.

CDR3 amino acids: CASSQESFPGRTGNTIYF. DNA for the CDR3: TGTGCCAGCAGCCAAGAATCTTTCCCGGGAAGGACTGGAAACACCATATATTTT. The chain employs TRBV14 and TRBJ1-3; D not resolved. Trimming removed 0 bases from V and 2 bases from J, with 17 bases in between. In germline, CDR1 is SGHDN, CDR2 FVKESK. The CDR3 contains 18 residues.

The rearrangement joins TRBV12-3 or TRBV12-4 to TRBJ1-2, with 9 bases identical to TRBD1. Trimming removed 3 bases from V and 3 bases from J; junction bases left unmatched: 5. The CDR3 sequence is 15 residues long. CDR3 nucleotide sequence: TGTGCCAGCAGTTTTAGGGGACAGGGACACTATGGCTACACCTTC. It specifies CASSFRGQGHYGYTF.

This clonotype was observed a few times. As DNA, the CDR3 is TGTGCCAGCAGTTTAGGGAATGGCTACACCTTC. Its translation is CASSLGNGYTF. V and J are TRBV12-3 or TRBV12-4 and TRBJ1-2; D unclear. V dropped 1 base and J dropped 6 bases, with 3 bases sitting between them. The CDR3 totals 11 residues.

The V and J genes are TRBV7-6 and TRBJ1-3, with TRBD1 as a possible D gene (5 bases). V lost 5 bases, J lost 1 base, and 15 bases lay in between. Germline values: CDR1 SGHVS, CDR2 FNYEAQ. The CDR3 has 16 amino acids. The CDR3 region is CASSPRGPGSGNTIYF. CDR3 nucleotides: TGTGCCAGCAGCCCGCGGGGACCTGGTTCTGGAAACACCATATATTTT.

This clonotype qualifies as medium-sized. V usage is TRBV27 and J usage is TRBJ2-1; 11 bases line up with TRBD2. The germline gives CDR1 MNHEY, CDR2 SMNVEV (reference sequence). CDR3 size: 15 residues. The V segment lost 5 bases and the J segment 9 bases; nucleotides outside the gene matches: 9. CDR3 residues: CASSRSGGAAVEQFF. The CDR3 nucleotides are TGTGCCAGCAGTCGTAGCGGGGGGGCGGCTGTTGAGCAGTTCTTC.